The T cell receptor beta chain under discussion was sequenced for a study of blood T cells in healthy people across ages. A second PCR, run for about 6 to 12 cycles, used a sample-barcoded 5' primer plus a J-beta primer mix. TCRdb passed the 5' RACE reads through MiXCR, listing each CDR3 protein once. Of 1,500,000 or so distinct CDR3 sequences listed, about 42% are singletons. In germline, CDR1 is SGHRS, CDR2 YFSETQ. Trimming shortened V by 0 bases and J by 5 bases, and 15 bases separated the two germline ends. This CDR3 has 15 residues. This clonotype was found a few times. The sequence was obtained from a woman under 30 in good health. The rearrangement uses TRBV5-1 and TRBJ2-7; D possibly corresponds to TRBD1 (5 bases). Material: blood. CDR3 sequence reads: CASSLDAGSVHEQYF. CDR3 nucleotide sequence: TGCGCCAGCAGCTTGGATGCAGGGTCTGTCCACGAGCAGTACTTC. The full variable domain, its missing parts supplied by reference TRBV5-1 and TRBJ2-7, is KAGVTQTPRYLIKTRGQQVTLSCSPISGHRSVSWYQQTPGQGLQFLFEYFSETQRNKGNFPGRFSGRQFSNSRSEMNVSTLELGDSALYLCASSLDAGSVHEQYFGPGTRLTVT.